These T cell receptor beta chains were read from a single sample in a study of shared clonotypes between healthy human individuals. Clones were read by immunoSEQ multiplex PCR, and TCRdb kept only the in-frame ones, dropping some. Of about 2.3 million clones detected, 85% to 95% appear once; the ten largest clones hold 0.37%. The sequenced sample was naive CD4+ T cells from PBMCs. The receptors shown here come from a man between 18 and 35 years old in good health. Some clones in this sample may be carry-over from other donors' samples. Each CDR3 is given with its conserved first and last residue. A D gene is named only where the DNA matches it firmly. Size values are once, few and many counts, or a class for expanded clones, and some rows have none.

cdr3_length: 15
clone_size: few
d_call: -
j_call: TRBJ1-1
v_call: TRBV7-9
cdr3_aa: CASSLAKGMGSEAFF
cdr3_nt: TGTGCCAGCAGCTTAGCGAAGGGGATGGGGTCTGAAGCTTTCTTT

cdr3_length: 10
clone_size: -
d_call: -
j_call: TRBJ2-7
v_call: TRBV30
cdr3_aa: CAWSVRSGVF
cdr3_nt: TGTGCCTGGAGTGTAAGGTCCGGGGTATTC

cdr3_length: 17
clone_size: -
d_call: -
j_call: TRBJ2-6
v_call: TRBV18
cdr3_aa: CASSPPMAFSGANVLTF
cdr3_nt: TGTGCCAGCTCACCACCAATGGCGTTCTCTGGGGCCAACGTCCTGACTTTC

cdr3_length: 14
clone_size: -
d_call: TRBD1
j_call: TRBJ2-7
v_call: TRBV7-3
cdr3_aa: CASSPRDRGYEQYF
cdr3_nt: TGTGCCAGCAGCCCACGGGACAGGGGCTACGAGCAGTACTTC

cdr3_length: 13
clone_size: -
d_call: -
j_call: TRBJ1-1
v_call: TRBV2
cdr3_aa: CASSGEGNTEAFF
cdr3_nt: TGTGCCAGCAGTGGCGAAGGGAACACTGAAGCTTTCTTT

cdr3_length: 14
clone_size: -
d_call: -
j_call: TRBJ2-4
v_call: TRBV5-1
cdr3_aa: CASSLDGNRNIQYF
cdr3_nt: TGCGCCAGCAGCTTGGATGGGAACCGAAACATTCAGTACTTC

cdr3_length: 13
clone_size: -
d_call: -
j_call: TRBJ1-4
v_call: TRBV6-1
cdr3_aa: CASSPRDVEKLFF
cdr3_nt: TGTGCCAGCAGTCCACGGGACGTTGAAAAACTGTTTTTT

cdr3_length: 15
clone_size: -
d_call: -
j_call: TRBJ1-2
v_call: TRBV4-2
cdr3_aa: CASSQDRHSLYGYTF
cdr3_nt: TGTGCCAGCAGCCAAGATCGCCACAGCCTATATGGCTACACCTTC

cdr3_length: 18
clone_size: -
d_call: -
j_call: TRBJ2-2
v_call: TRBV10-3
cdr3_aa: CAISESLISGGNLGELFF
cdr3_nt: TGTGCCATCAGTGAGTCGTTGATCTCTGGCGGGAACTTAGGGGAGCTGTTTTTT

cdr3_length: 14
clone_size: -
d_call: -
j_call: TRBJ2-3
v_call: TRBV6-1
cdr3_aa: CASSVGPSFDTQYF
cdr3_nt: TGTGCCAGCAGTGTCGGACCCAGTTTTGATACGCAGTATTTT

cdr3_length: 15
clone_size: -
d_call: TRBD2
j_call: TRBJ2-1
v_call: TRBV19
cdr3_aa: CASSTPRRERGEQFF
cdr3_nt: TGTGCCAGTAGTACCCCCCGGCGGGAGCGTGGTGAGCAGTTCTTC

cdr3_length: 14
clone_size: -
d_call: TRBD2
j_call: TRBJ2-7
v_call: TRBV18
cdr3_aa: CASSPSSGSYEQYF
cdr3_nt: TGTGCCAGCTCCCCGAGTAGCGGGAGCTACGAGCAGTACTTC

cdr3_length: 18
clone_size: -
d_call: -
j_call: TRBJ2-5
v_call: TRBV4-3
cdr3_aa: CASSQGTRLQGWGETQYF
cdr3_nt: TGCGCCAGCAGCCAAGGCACGCGCCTACAGGGATGGGGAGAGACCCAGTACTTC

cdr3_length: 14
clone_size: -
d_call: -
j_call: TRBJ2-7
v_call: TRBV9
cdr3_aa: CASSPLVAVDEQYF
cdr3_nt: TGTGCCAGCAGCCCTCTGGTGGCAGTTGACGAGCAGTACTTC

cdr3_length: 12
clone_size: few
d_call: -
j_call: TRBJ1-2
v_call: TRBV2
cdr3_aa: CASSQGLGGYTF
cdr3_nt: TGTGCCAGCAGTCAAGGACTAGGTGGCTACACCTTC

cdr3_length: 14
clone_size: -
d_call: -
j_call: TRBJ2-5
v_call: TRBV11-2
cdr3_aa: CASSPRTDQETQYF
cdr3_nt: TGTGCCAGCAGCCCTCGGACAGACCAAGAGACCCAGTACTTC

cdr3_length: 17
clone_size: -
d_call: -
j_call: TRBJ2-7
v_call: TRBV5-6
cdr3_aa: CASSFKSGGPTSYEQYF
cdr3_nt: TGTGCCAGCAGCTTTAAATCTGGCGGGCCGACCTCCTACGAGCAGTACTTC

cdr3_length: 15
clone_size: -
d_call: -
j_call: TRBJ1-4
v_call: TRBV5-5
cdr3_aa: CASSLEGATNEKLFF
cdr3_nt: TGTGCCAGCAGCTTGGAGGGGGCAACTAATGAAAAACTGTTTTTT

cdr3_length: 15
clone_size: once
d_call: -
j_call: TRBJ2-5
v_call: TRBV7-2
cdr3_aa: CASSRDSTNKETQYF
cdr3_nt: TGTGCCAGCAGCAGGGACTCGACGAACAAAGAGACCCAGTACTTC

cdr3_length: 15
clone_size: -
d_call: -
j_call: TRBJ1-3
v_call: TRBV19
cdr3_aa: CASQRTGVSGNTIYF
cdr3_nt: TGTGCCAGTCAAAGGACGGGAGTCTCTGGAAACACCATATATTTT

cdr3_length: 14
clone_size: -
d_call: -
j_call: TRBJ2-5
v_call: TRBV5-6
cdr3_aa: CASSGTQGGETQYF
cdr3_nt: TGTGCCAGCAGCGGGACCCAGGGGGGAGAGACCCAGTACTTC